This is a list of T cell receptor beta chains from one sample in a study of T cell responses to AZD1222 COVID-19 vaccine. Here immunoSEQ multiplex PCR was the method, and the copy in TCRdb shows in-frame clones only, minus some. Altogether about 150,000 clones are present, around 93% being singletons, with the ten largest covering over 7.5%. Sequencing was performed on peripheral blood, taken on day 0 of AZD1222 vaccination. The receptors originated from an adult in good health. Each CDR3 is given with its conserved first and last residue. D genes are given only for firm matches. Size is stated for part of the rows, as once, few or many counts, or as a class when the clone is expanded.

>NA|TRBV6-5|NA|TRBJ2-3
TGTGCCGGCAGCTACTCTAGGGGTGCAGATACGCAGTATTTT
CAGSYSRGADTQYF
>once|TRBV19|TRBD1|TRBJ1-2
TGTGCCAGTAGTGCCCAGGGGGATGGCTACACCTTC
CASSAQGDGYTF
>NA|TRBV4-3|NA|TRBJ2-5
TGCGCCAGCAGCCAAGAACTAGGACTGTTGGAGACCCAGTACTTC
CASSQELGLLETQYF
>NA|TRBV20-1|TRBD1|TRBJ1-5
TGCAGTGCTAGTGGCAGGGGGGGGACCCAGCATTTT
CSASGRGGTQHF
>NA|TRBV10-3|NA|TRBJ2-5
TGTGCCATCAACGAGTATAGAGAAGAGACCCAGTACTTC
CAINEYREETQYF
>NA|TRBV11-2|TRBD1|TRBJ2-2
TGTGCCAGCGTCAACACAGGGGGCGGTTACACCGGGGAGCTGTTTTTT
CASVNTGGGYTGELFF
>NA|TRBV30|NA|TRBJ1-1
TGTGCCTGGAGTGTAAACGAGGGCACTGAAGCTTTCTTT
CAWSVNEGTEAFF
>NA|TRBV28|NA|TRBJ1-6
TGTGCCAGCCGAGGGGATAGTTCACCCCTCCACTTT
CASRGDSSPLHF
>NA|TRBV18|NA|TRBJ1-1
TGTGCCAGCTCACCCCCGGGTAACACTGAAGCTTTCTTT
CASSPPGNTEAFF
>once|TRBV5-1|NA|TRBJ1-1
TGCGCCAGCAGCTTGGGGAGCCTGACTGAAGCTTTCTTT
CASSLGSLTEAFF
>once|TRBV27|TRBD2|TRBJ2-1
TGTGCCAGCAGTTTCATTCTAGCGGGGGGGCCTGGGGAGCAGTTCTTC
CASSFILAGGPGEQFF
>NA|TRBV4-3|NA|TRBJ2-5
TGCGCCAGCAGCCAAGACACGTACCAAGAGACCCAGTACTTC
CASSQDTYQETQYF
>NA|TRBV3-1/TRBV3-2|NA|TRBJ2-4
TGTGCCAGCAGCCAAGTGGGGCAGGATAGAAGTGACATTCAGTACTTC
CASSQVGQDRSDIQYF
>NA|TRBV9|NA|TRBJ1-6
TGTGCCAGCAGCGCGGGATTTTATAATTCACCCCTCCACTTT
CASSAGFYNSPLHF
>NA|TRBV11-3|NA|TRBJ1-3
TGTGCCAGCAGCCCGGGTGGGGATTCTGGAAACACCATATATTTT
CASSPGGDSGNTIYF
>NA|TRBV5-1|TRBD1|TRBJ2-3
TGCGCCAGCAGCCCCCGGCGGACAGGGCCCACAGATACGCAGTATTTT
CASSPRRTGPTDTQYF
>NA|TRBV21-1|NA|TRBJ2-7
TGTGCCAGCAGCAAATACGGGGACAGGGCAACCTACGAGCAGTACTTC
CASSKYGDRATYEQYF
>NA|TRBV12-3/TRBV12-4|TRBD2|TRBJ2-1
TGTGCCAGCAGTTTAACTAGCGAGAATGAGCAGTTCTTC
CASSLTSENEQFF
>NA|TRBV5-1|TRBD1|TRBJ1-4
TGCGCCAGCAGCCCCACCGGACAGGGCGGCGAAAAACTGTTTTTT
CASSPTGQGGEKLFF
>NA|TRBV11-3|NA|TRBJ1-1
TGTGCCAGCAGCTTCAACGGGGTAGGGACTGAAGCTTTCTTT
CASSFNGVGTEAFF
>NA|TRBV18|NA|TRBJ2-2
TGTGCCAGCTCACGACGGACGGGGCGCCGAGGAACCGGGGAGCTGTTTTTT
CASSRRTGRRGTGELFF
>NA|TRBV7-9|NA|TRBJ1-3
TGTGCCACCGACAGGTTTTCTTCTGGAAACACCATATATTTT
CATDRFSSGNTIYF
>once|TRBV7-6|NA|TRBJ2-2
TGTGCCAGCAGCTTAGATCCAAACACCGGGGAGCTGTTTTTT
CASSLDPNTGELFF
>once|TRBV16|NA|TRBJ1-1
TGTGCCAGCACCCGGGGGTCCATACGAGGGACTGAAGCTTTCTTT
CASTRGSIRGTEAFF
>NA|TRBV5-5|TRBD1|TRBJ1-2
TGTGCCAGCAGCTTTGACAGGGTCTATGGCTACACCTTC
CASSFDRVYGYTF
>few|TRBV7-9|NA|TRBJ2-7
TGTGCCAGCAGCTTTGGGACGGAAGGCTACGAGCAGTACTTC
CASSFGTEGYEQYF
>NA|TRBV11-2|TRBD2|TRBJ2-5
TGTGCCAGCAGCTTAGTACTAGCGGAAGAGACCCAGTACTTC
CASSLVLAEETQYF
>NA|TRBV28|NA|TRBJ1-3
TGTGCCAGCAGTTTACTGCTAGAGGGGAACACCATATATTTT
CASSLLLEGNTIYF
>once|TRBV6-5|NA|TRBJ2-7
TGTGCCAGCAGTTCTCTGGGAGTTGGGTACGAGCAGTACTTC
CASSSLGVGYEQYF
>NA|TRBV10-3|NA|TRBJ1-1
TGTGCCATCAGTTATGACCTGAACACTGAAGCTTTCTTT
CAISYDLNTEAFF
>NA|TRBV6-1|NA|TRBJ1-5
TGTGCCAGCAGTGAAGCGCTTCGGGGGGTAAGTCAGCCCCAGCATTTT
CASSEALRGVSQPQHF
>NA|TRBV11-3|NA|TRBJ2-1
TGTGCCAGCAGCTTAGGTGTTGGGTCCTACAATGAGCAGTTCTTC
CASSLGVGSYNEQFF
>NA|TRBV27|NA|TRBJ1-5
TGTGCCAGCAGTTTACGCCCCACGGGGGGGGGCGGAAATCAGCCCCAGCATTTT
CASSLRPTGGGGNQPQHF
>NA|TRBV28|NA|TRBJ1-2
TGTGCCAGCAGTTACTGGGCGGGATCGGGTGGCTACACCTTC
CASSYWAGSGGYTF
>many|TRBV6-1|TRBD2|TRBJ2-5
TGTGCCAGCAGTGAACTAGCGGGGGGGCAAGAGACCCAGTACTTC
CASSELAGGQETQYF
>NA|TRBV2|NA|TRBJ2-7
TGTGCCAGCAGTCGACAATCCTTGGAGCAGTACTTC
CASSRQSLEQYF
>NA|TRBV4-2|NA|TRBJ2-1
TGTGCCAGCAGCCAAGCGGGACACAATGAGCAGTTCTTC
CASSQAGHNEQFF
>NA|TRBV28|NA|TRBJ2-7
TGTGCCAGCAATCAGGGGGGGTACTCCTACGAGCAGTACTTC
CASNQGGYSYEQYF
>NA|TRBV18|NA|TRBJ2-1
TGTGCCAGCTCACCCCCAGGATCGAGCTCCTACAATGAGCAGTTCTTC
CASSPPGSSSYNEQFF
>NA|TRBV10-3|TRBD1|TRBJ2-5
TGTGCCATCAGCCCTACTGGGACAGGACGTGAGACCCAGTACTTC
CAISPTGTGRETQYF
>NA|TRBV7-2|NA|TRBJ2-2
TGTGCCAGCAGCCAAGGGGTGGGCCTGGCCGGGGAGCTGTTTTTT
CASSQGVGLAGELFF
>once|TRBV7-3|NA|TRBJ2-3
TGTGCCAGCAGCCCCACCCTGGGGGATACGCAGTATTTT
CASSPTLGDTQYF
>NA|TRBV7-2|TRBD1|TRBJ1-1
TGTGCCAGCAGCCCGAGACAGGGATGGTCGAACACTGAAGCTTTCTTT
CASSPRQGWSNTEAFF
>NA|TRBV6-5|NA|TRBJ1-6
TGTGCCAGCAGTTACAGGGGACGGAATAATTCACCCCTCCACTTT
CASSYRGRNNSPLHF
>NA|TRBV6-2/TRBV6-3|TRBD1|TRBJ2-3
TGTGCCAGCAGTTATGAGGGGGCGAACACAGATACGCAGTATTTT
CASSYEGANTDTQYF
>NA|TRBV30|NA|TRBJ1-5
TGTGCCTGGAGCCCAACGGGGAATCAGCCCCAGCATTTT
CAWSPTGNQPQHF
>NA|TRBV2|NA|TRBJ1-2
TGTGCCAGCGGGAGGACAGCCGCTAACTATGGCTACACCTTC
CASGRTAANYGYTF
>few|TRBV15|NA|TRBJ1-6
TGTGCCACCAGCACAGGAAGTGCAAGCTCCTATAATTCACCCCTCCACTTT
CATSTGSASSYNSPLHF
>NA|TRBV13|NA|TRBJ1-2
TGTGCCAGCAGCTCCTACAGGGCTCAAGAGATTTATGGCTACACCTTC
CASSSYRAQEIYGYTF
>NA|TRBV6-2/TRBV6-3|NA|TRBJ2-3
TGTGCCAGCAGTGAGGCTTCAGATACGCAGTATTTT
CASSEASDTQYF
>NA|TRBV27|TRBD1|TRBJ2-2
TGTGCCAGCAGTTTATGGGGGACAGGGGGACCCACCGGGGAGCTGTTTTTT
CASSLWGTGGPTGELFF